The clone carrying this T cell receptor (beta chain) was counted a few times. This sample was taken from a study of cytomegalovirus exposure and HLA in healthy donors. Study-wide background: Sequencing of around 200 million T cells in an earlier analysis found 95 million to 120 million unique TCR beta sequences. The Caucasian-associated ancestry cluster contained about 80% of the approximately 390 genotyped donors.

Primers for the PCR totalled 60 Vbeta and 13 Jbeta. The method was immunoSEQ multiplex PCR; TCRdb's version includes in-frame clones alone and lacks a portion of them. The sample includes fewer than 200,000 clones, 75% to 85% of them seen just once. Although they were nominally healthy when sampled, donors likely had unrecorded immune exposures. The clonotype comes from a man between 50 and 59 years old in good health and CMV-seropositive. The sample was PBMCs.

In DNA, the CDR3 is TGTGCCACACGGGGGTCAAGCAATCAGCCCCAGCATTTT. It yields the protein CATRGSSNQPQHF. V is TRBV28 and J is TRBJ1-5; TRBD1 is a possible D gene (5 bases). This CDR3 has 13 residues. Trimming removed 10 bases at V and 1 base at J, with 11 bases between. The germline CDR1 and CDR2 sequences are MDHEN and SYDVKM.